A single sample is the source of the 2 T cell receptor beta chains below, sequenced in a study of vaccination effects on CD4 cells after COVID-19. The assay was immunoSEQ multiplex PCR, and TCRdb's table has in-frame clones only and misses some. The data hold fewer than 35,000 clones, with roughly 81% observed a single time. Once cultured for 10 days, the cells underwent separation to obtain CD4+ T cells. Subjects were given two BNT162b2 or mRNA-1273 vaccine doses. No cognate antigen is known for these TCRs. The sample in question was CD4+ T cells from PBMCs cultured without peptide, obtained after COVID-19 vaccination. The origin of the receptors is a human donor who received a COVID-19 vaccine.

CDR3 region: CASRTAGDQPQHF. The DNA of the CDR3 is TGTGCCAGCCGGACCGCTGGGGATCAGCCCCAGCATTTT. The chain carries TRBV2 and TRBJ1-5, with unresolved D. Trimming left V 8 bases short and J 5 bases short, with 13 bases between. CDR1 and CDR2 from the germline V gene are SNHLY and FYNNEI. The CDR3 sequence is 13 residues long.

This chain uses TRBV2 with TRBJ2-5, with 7 bases matching TRBD1. The germline V gene encodes CDR1 SNHLY and CDR2 FYNNEI. Trimming took 4 bases from V and 1 from J; bases not matched to a gene: 3. The CDR3 has 14 amino acids. CDR3 residues: CASSGGGLQETQYF. The CDR3 bases are TGTGCCAGCAGTGGAGGGGGCCTCCAAGAGACCCAGTACTTC.